This T cell receptor beta chain was sequenced for a study of shared clonotypes between healthy human individuals. The overall study: A couple of women and three men aged 18 to 49 served as donors. Study-level results: A reduction in generation probabilities was seen for non-shared clonotypes relative to those shared by all four donors.

Germline assignment: CDR1 MDHEN and CDR2 SYDVKM. The ends were cut back, 4 bases at V and 0 bases at J, with 4 bases in the middle. The CDR3 spans 12 residues. On this clone: Its antigen is not identified. Other DNA sequences within the sample encode an identical CDR3.

The naive CD8 fraction comprised CD45RO-negative cells positively selected for CCR7 and excluded terminally differentiated effector memory CD45RA+ cells. In the original workflow: With immunoSEQ giving junction-only sequences and no quality scores, filtering differed. TCRdb's copy holds only in-frame clones and misses some; the assay was immunoSEQ multiplex PCR. The V and J calls and the clone size are those of that table, but D and trimming were determined from the DNA. The table records about 590,000 clones, about 95% of them present only once. The rearrangement links TRBV28 to TRBJ2-7; D gene unclear. The source material was naive CD8+ T cells sorted from blood. The TCR was taken from a woman aged 25 to 39 in good health. CDR3 nucleotide sequence: TGTGCCAGCAGTTCTTCCTCCTACGAGCAGTACTTC. Its protein is CASSSSSYEQYF.